Below are 26 T cell receptor beta chains sequenced from a single sample in a study of T cells in Graves' hyperthyroidism and ophthalmopathy. What was amplified from RNA transcripts were TCR beta CDR3 regions. In the first-round RT-PCR of the TCR CDR3, the HTBI primer set was used. TCRdb re-analysed the multiplex PCR reads in MiXCR, keeping a single row per CDR3 protein. This sample has 350,000 to 400,000 distinct CDR3 sequences; 19% occur once, and the top ten carry about 4%. The sample taken for sequencing was blood. Receptor source: a woman aged 18-30 years with Graves' hyperthyroidism.

This clonotype has ten or more counts. The CDR3 bases are TGTGCCAGCAGCGAAGAGGGCGAGCAGTACTTC. The encoded protein is CASSEEGEQYF. This sequence joins TRBV7-9 and TRBJ2-7, with a tentative D call TRBD2 (5 bases). Germline values: CDR1 SEHNR, CDR2 FQNEAQ (reference sequence). The V end lost 5 bases, the J end lost 6 bases, and 8 bases lay between the germline ends. There are 11 residues in the CDR3.

This clonotype has at least ten counts. This chain uses TRBV12-3 or TRBV12-4 with TRBJ2-2; no clear D gene. This CDR3 contains 13 residues. Trimming shortened V by 0 bases and J by 6 bases, and 5 bases separated the two germline ends. CDR3 residues: CASSLASSGELFF. In DNA form, the CDR3 reads TGTGCCAGCAGTTTAGCGTCCTCCGGGGAGCTGTTTTTT.

This clonotype was observed at least ten times. The V and J genes are TRBV12-3 or TRBV12-4 and TRBJ2-2; 12 bases are a match to TRBD2. There are 15 residues in the CDR3. Germline trimming cut 5 bases from V and 5 bases from J; bases unmatched to any gene: 3. In DNA, the CDR3 is TGTGCCAGCAGTCCACTAGCGGGGGGAACCGGGGAGCTGTTTTTT. This sequence encodes CASSPLAGGTGELFF.

In its sample, this clonotype was seen once. The chain recombines TRBV5-1 with TRBJ2-7; 10 bases fit TRBD2. Germline CDR1 SGHRS, CDR2 YFSETQ. The CDR3 runs 14 residues. V lost 3 bases and J lost 3; bases outside the gene matches: 3. The CDR3 protein is CASSSGLADYEQYF. In DNA form, the CDR3 reads TGCGCCAGCAGCTCCGGACTAGCGGACTACGAGCAGTACTTC.

This clonotype was seen repeatedly, ten times or more. This rearrangement joins TRBV27 to TRBJ1-5, with a weak D call TRBD1 (6 bases). The CDR3 runs to 15 residues. Deletions cut 5 bases from V and 7 bases from J, with 18 bases between. Per germline, CDR1 MNHEY and CDR2 SMNVEV (reference sequence). The CDR3: CASSKGGGLNQPQHF. CDR3 nucleotide sequence: TGTGCCAGCAGTAAAGGCGGGGGGCTCAACCAGCCCCAGCATTTT.

This clonotype has at least ten counts. This chain connects TRBV28 to TRBJ2-7, with 8 bases lining up with TRBD2. The V gene end was trimmed by 3 bases and the J gene end by 2 bases; junction bases not matched to a gene: 9. The CDR3 spans 16 residues. Per the germline V gene, CDR1 is MDHEN and CDR2 is SYDVKM. CDR3 loop: CASSFGPAGAAYEQYF. In DNA form, the CDR3 reads TGTGCCAGCAGTTTTGGTCCAGCGGGGGCCGCCTACGAGCAGTACTTC.

This clonotype was detected many times. V is TRBV12-3 or TRBV12-4 and J is TRBJ1-1, with D tentatively TRBD1 (6 bases). CDR3 length: 14 amino acids. The ends were cut back, 7 bases at V and 3 bases at J, with 15 bases in the middle. CDR3 sequence: CASTPTGGYTEAFF. In DNA form, the CDR3 reads TGTGCCAGCACCCCAACGGGGGGCTACACTGAAGCTTTCTTT.

This clonotype was seen ten or more times. V is TRBV12-5 and J is TRBJ2-2; D not certain. The germline V and J ends were trimmed by 1 base and 1 base, with 10 bases remaining between them. The CDR3 contains 16 residues. Germline CDR1 LGHNT, CDR2 FRNRAP. CDR3 region: CASGLGPTVNTGELFF. The CDR3 nucleotides are TGTGCTAGTGGTTTGGGACCCACAGTGAACACCGGGGAGCTGTTTTTT.

This clonotype came up many times. This chain links TRBV6-1 with TRBJ1-1; no definite D call. There are 14 residues in the CDR3. V dropped 0 bases and J dropped 5 bases, with 10 bases sitting between them. Per the germline V gene, CDR1 is MNHNS and CDR2 is SASEGT. The CDR3 region is CASSEAEFETEAFF. In nucleotides, the CDR3 is TGTGCCAGCAGTGAAGCCGAGTTTGAGACTGAAGCTTTCTTT.

This clonotype was seen repeatedly, ten times or more. V is TRBV7-3 and J is TRBJ1-1; no reliable D call. The V and J ends lost 2 bases and 0 bases respectively, with 10 bases between them. The CDR3 sequence is 15 residues long. Germline CDR1 is SGHTA and CDR2 is FQGTGA. CDR3 region: CASSLSPGMNTEAFF. For the CDR3, the DNA is TGTGCCAGCAGCTTATCGCCGGGGATGAACACTGAAGCTTTCTTT.

This clonotype was recorded at least ten times. The chain has TRBV7-2 and TRBJ2-4, with D tentatively TRBD2 (7 bases). Germline lookup yields CDR1 SGHTA and CDR2 FQGNSA. V gave up 5 bases and J gave up 2 bases, with 10 bases separating them. The CDR3 length is 14 residues. As DNA, the CDR3 is TGTGCCAGCAGCGGGGGGGCAACCAAAAACATTCAGTACTTC. Its protein is CASSGGATKNIQYF. Full variable domain (outside the CDR3, taken from reference TRBV7-2 and TRBJ2-4): GAGVSQSPSNKVTEKGKDVELRCDPISGHTALYWYRQSLGQGLEFLIYFQGNSAPDKSGLPSDRFSAERTGGSVSTLTIQRTQQEDSAVYLCASSGGATKNIQYFGAGTRLSVL.

This clonotype showed up many times. V usage is TRBV28 and J usage is TRBJ2-7; 7 bases are shared with TRBD2. The CDR3 runs 14 residues. With 7 bases clipped from V and 6 bases from J, the junction kept 12 bases outside the gene matches. Germline CDR1 MDHEN, CDR2 SYDVKM. The CDR3 reads CASNNGGGGGEQYF. CDR3 DNA: TGTGCCAGCAATAATGGAGGTGGCGGGGGCGAGCAGTACTTC. Supplemented by reference TRBV28 and TRBJ2-7, the full variable domain reads DVKVTQSSRYLVKRTGEKVFLECVQDMDHENMFWYRQDPGLGLRLIYFSYDVKMKEKGDIPEGYSVSREKKERFSLILESASTNQTSMYLCASNNGGGGGEQYFGPGTRLTVT.

This clonotype was picked up many times. The chain employs TRBV27 and TRBJ1-1; no clear D gene. The ends were cut back, 6 bases at V and 0 bases at J, with 8 bases in the middle. Germline-derived CDR1 and CDR2 are MNHEY and SMNVEV (reference sequence). This CDR3 spans 13 amino acids. Written as DNA, the CDR3 is TGTGCCAGCAGCCTACAGATGAACACTGAAGCTTTCTTT. Its translation is CASSLQMNTEAFF.

The chain employs TRBV30 and TRBJ1-1; 8 nucleotides agree with TRBD1. The V and J ends lost 5 bases and 4 bases, in that order; junction bases with no gene match: 6. Germline values: CDR1 GTSNPN, CDR2 SVGIG (reference sequence). CDR3 length: 13 residues. The CDR3 nucleotides read TGTGCCTGGGACAGGGGCGTGGGCACTGAAGCTTTCTTT. It codes for CAWDRGVGTEAFF. Full variable domain (remainder filled in from reference TRBV30 and TRBJ1-1): SQTIHQWPATLVQPVGSPLSLECTVEGTSNPNLYWYRQAAGRGLQLLFYSVGIGQISSEVPQNLSASRPQDRQFILSSKKLLLSDSGFYLCAWDRGVGTEAFFGQGTRLTVV.

A remark on this clonotype: A much larger clone lies a single base off, so this may be a read error. This rearrangement joins TRBV25-1 to TRBJ2-5; the match to TRBD2 covers 9 bases. Germline V gene lookup returns CDR1 MGHDK and CDR2 SYGVNS. This CDR3 is 16 amino acids long. CDR3 sequence: CASIEEGTSGWETQYF. For the CDR3, the DNA is TGTGCCAGCATTGAAGAAGGAACTAGCGGGTGGGAGACCCAGTACTTC.

This clonotype was seen repeatedly, ten times or more. This chain uses TRBV30 with TRBJ1-1; D gene uncertain. The V end was cut by 3 bases, the J end by 5 bases, with 13 bases between. The CDR3 sequence is 13 residues long. Germline CDR1 reads GTSNPN; CDR2 reads SVGIG (reference sequence). Here the CDR3 DNA reads TGTGCCTGGAGGTCCCCGTCCCGGACTGAAGCTTTCTTT. Translating it yields CAWRSPSRTEAFF.

The chain is built from TRBV12-3 or TRBV12-4 and TRBJ1-2; 9 bases fit TRBD1. The CDR3 consists of 16 residues. V was clipped by 3 bases and J by 4 bases; unmatched bases: 9. The CDR3 loop reads CASSFTRDRDGYGYTF. For the CDR3, the DNA is TGTGCCAGCAGTTTCACTCGGGACAGGGATGGCTATGGCTACACCTTC.

Points on this clonotype: The CDR3 does not close with the conserved phenylalanine or tryptophan, likely indicating a read error. The chain uses TRBV20-1 and TRBJ1-1; D is undetermined. CDR1 and CDR2 (germline): DFQATT, SNEGSKA (reference sequence). This CDR3 region has 15 residues. The CDR3 sequence is CSANILRTGNTEAFL. The DNA for the CDR3 is TGCAGTGCTAATATCCTCAGGACGGGGAACACTGAGGCTTTCCTT.

The table lists this clonotype with many counts. The chain combines TRBV6-5 with TRBJ1-1, with D uncertain. Trimming took 0 bases from V and 7 from J, leaving 6 bases between them. This CDR3 has 12 residues. In germline, CDR1 is MNHEY, CDR2 SVGAGI. CDR3 sequence (DNA): TGTGCCAGCAGTTACTCCACAGTTGAAGCTTTCTTT. Protein sequence: CASSYSTVEAFF.

In the case of this clonotype: With a much larger clone just one base away, this may be a read error. The chain has TRBV5-1 and TRBJ1-2; TRBD1 might be the D (5 bases). Germline CDR1 is SGHRS and CDR2 is YFSETQ. Trimming took off 4 bases at V and 5 bases at J, with 15 bases between the two ends. The CDR3 consists of 14 residues. CDR3 bases: TGCGCCAGCAGCGCCTACGGGTCAGGGTATGGCTACACCTTC. Its protein is CASSAYGSGYGYTF.

The chain combines TRBV12-3 or TRBV12-4 with TRBJ2-1, with 14 nucleotides matching TRBD2. V gave up 4 bases and J gave up 0 bases; unmatched junction bases: 5. This CDR3 spans 18 amino acids. As DNA, the CDR3 is TGTGCCAGCAGTTCTAGGACTAGCGGGGGGAGCTCCTACAATGAGCAGTTCTTC. Its protein product is CASSSRTSGGSSYNEQFF.

In this sample, this clonotype turned up many times. The chain employs TRBV3-1 and TRBJ2-5; no firm D call. The CDR3 is 11 amino acids. Deletions cut 3 bases from V and 6 bases from J, with 5 bases between. Germline loops: CDR1 LGHDT, CDR2 YNNKEL (reference sequence). Here the CDR3 reads CASSHGQTQYF. CDR3 in DNA: TGTGCCAGCAGCCACGGTCAGACCCAGTACTTC.

This clonotype was recorded a few times. The chain uses TRBV11-2 and TRBJ1-5; D is unresolved. The CDR3 extends over 14 amino acids. Per germline, CDR1 SGHAT and CDR2 FQNNGV. Between the trimmed V and J ends, which lost 0 bases and 0 bases, there was a span of 3 bases. The CDR3 reads CASSLEHSNQPQHF. In DNA, the CDR3 is TGTGCCAGCAGCTTAGAGCATAGCAATCAGCCCCAGCATTTT.

This clonotype has a count of ten or more. The J gene is TRBJ1-2, the V gene TRBV6-1; D perhaps matches TRBD1 (6 bases). The CDR3 length is 14 residues. The V gene's germline CDR1 is MNHNS and CDR2 SASEGT. V shed 7 bases and J shed 4 bases, with 16 bases lying between them. The CDR3 region is CASNPREGGYGYTF. CDR3 in DNA: TGTGCCAGCAACCCCCGGGAAGGGGGCTATGGCTACACCTTC.

The J gene is TRBJ1-3, the V gene TRBV4-1, with D possibly being TRBD1 (6 bases). Germline V CDR1 and CDR2: MGHRA, YSYEKL. V was trimmed by 1 base and J by 4 bases, leaving 23 bases between them. CDR3 size: 19 residues. This CDR3 reads CASSQGDNSLRVPGNTIYF. Written as DNA, the CDR3 is TGCGCCAGCAGCCAAGGGGACAACAGTTTGAGGGTCCCCGGAAACACCATATATTTT.

This clonotype was seen many times. V and J are TRBV6-2 or TRBV6-3 and TRBJ2-2; the D gene could be TRBD1 or TRBD2 (5 bases each). Trimming took off 4 bases at V and 7 bases at J, with 10 bases between the two ends. Germline V lookup: CDR1 MNHEY, CDR2 SVGEGT. The CDR3 has 13 residues. The CDR3 reads CASSSVGDGELFF. Written as DNA, the CDR3 is TGTGCCAGCAGTTCCGTGGGGGACGGGGAGCTGTTTTTT.